The 7 T cell receptor beta chains below all came from one sample that was sequenced in a study of CD8 T cells in Susac syndrome. Reverse transcription used 0.5 to 1 ug RNA and random hexamers. TCRdb called the immunoSEQ multiplex PCR reads again in MiXCR, with one record for every CDR3 protein. Among 150,000 to 200,000 distinct CDR3 sequences, approximately 94% were seen once, and the ten largest hold about 0.1%. Sequenced material: CD4+ T cells from PBMCs. Every receptor here comes from a human donor in good health.

This chain uses TRBV14 with TRBJ1-1, with 8 bases identical to TRBD1. This CDR3 has 16 amino acids. In germline, CDR1 is SGHDN, CDR2 FVKESK. After removal of 3 bases from V and 7 bases from J, the junction contained 13 bases not matched to a gene. The chain's CDR3 is CASSHFRQGRTFEAFF. CDR3 nucleotide sequence: TGTGCCAGCAGCCATTTCAGACAGGGGCGTACGTTTGAAGCTTTCTTT.

This sequence joins TRBV5-1 and TRBJ2-5; D uncertain. Germline CDR1 is SGHRS and CDR2 is YFSETQ. The CDR3 is made up of 15 amino acids. V dropped 0 bases and J dropped 6 bases, with 15 bases sitting between them. CDR3 nucleotides: TGCGCCAGCAGCTTGGTCCGACGGACCCGAAAGACCCAGTACTTC. Translating gives CASSLVRRTRKTQYF.

The chain recombines TRBV4-1 with TRBJ2-3; D gene unclear. The germline V gene encodes CDR1 MGHRA and CDR2 YSYEKL. Trimming removed 1 base from V and 0 bases from J, with 11 bases in between. The CDR3 spans 16 residues. Written as DNA, the CDR3 is TGCGCCAGCAGCCAAGGAGGTAGAACTAGCACAGATACGCAGTATTTT. Encoded protein: CASSQGGRTSTDTQYF.

This chain links TRBV24-1 with TRBJ1-1, with no clear D. Per germline, CDR1 KGHDR and CDR2 SFDVKD. This CDR3 is 13 amino acids long. The V end was cut by 7 bases, the J end by 1 base, with 9 bases between. The CDR3 loop is CATRGGTNTEAFF. Written as DNA, the CDR3 is TGTGCCACCAGAGGCGGCACGAACACTGAAGCTTTCTTT.

The rearrangement links TRBV2 to TRBJ2-7, with D maybe TRBD1 (6 bases). The germline V gene has CDR1 SNHLY and CDR2 FYNNEI. The germline V and J ends were trimmed by 6 bases and 3 bases, with 9 bases remaining between them. The CDR3 is 12 residues long. The chain's CDR3 is CASRQDSYEQYV. The CDR3 nucleotides are TGTGCCAGCAGGCAGGACAGCTACGAGCAGTACGTC.

This rearrangement joins TRBV24-1 to TRBJ2-7; 11 nucleotides agree with TRBD1. The V gene's germline CDR1 is KGHDR and CDR2 SFDVKD. The CDR3 sequence is 17 residues long. V shed 0 bases and J 4 bases; nucleotides not matched to a gene: 7. CDR3 in DNA: TGTGCCACCAGTGATTTGAGGAGGACAGGGGGCTCTTACGAGCAGTACGTC. Translating it yields CATSDLRRTGGSYEQYV.

This clonotype appeared a single time. The chain is built from TRBV6-2 or TRBV6-3 and TRBJ2-5, with D hard to call. V lost 10 bases and J lost 2, with 5 bases in between. Germline V CDR1 and CDR2: MNHEY, SVGEGT. The length of the CDR3 is 10 residues. The CDR3, as DNA: TGTGCCACCGGACAAGAGACCCAGTACTTC. Translating it yields CATGQETQYF.